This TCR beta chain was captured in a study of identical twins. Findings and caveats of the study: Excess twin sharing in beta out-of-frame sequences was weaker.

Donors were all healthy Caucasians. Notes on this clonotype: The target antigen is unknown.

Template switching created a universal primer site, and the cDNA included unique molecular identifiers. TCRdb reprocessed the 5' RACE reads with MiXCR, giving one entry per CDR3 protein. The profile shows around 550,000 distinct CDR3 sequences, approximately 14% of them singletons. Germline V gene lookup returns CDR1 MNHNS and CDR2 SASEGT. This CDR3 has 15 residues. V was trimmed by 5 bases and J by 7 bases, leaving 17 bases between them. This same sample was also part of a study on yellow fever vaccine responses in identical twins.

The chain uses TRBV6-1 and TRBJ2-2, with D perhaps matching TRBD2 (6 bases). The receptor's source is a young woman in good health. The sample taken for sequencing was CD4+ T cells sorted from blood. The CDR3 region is CASSRGTLKDGELFF. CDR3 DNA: TGTGCCAGCAGTCGCGGGACTCTTAAAGACGGGGAGCTGTTTTTT.